These T cell receptor beta chains were read from a single sample in a study of cytomegalovirus exposure and HLA in healthy donors. Assay used: immunoSEQ multiplex PCR; TCRdb lists only in-frame clones, some missing. This table holds 210,000 or so clones, around 73% found once. The sequencing input was PBMCs. The receptors shown here come from a woman aged 30 to 39 in good health and CMV-seropositive. Both conserved end residues are part of each CDR3. D genes are given only for firm matches. The listing skips clone size in some rows; elsewhere it reads once, few, many or a size class.

J gene,V gene,clone size,D gene,CDR3 DNA,CDR3 protein
TRBJ1-2,TRBV9,.,TRBD1,TGTGCCAGCAGCTCGAGACAGGGAGCAACTGTGGGCTACACCTTC,CASSSRQGATVGYTF
TRBJ1-1,TRBV2,.,TRBD1,TGTGCCAGCAGCGGTGACAGGGGCCATAGAAACACTGAAGCTTTCTTT,CASSGDRGHRNTEAFF
TRBJ1-1,TRBV28,.,TRBD1,TGTGCCAGCAGGGCCGACAGGGGGCTACTCAACACTGAAGCTTTCTTT,CASRADRGLLNTEAFF
TRBJ1-2,TRBV29-1,.,TRBD1,TGCAGCGCCGACAGGGGTGCCTATGGCTACAACTTC,CSADRGAYGYNF
TRBJ2-3,TRBV7-2,.,TRBD2,TGTGCCAGCAGCTTAGTGTTTAAGCGGGGGGCAACAGATACGCAGTATTTT,CASSLVFKRGATDTQYF
TRBJ1-1,TRBV7-9,.,TRBD1,TGTGCCAGCAGCTTAGTGGATACAGGGGTCATTGGTACTGAAGCTTTCTTT,CASSLVDTGVIGTEAFF
TRBJ2-1,TRBV18,.,.,TGTGCCAGCTCCCCAAGGGGTCGGGATGAGCAGTTCTTC,CASSPRGRDEQFF
TRBJ1-5,TRBV7-2,.,TRBD1,TGTGCCAGCAGCCGCAATCCAGGACAGGGGGCTTCCAATCAGCCCCAGCATTTT,CASSRNPGQGASNQPQHF
TRBJ2-1,TRBV19,few,TRBD2,TGTGCCAGTAGTATCCTACATTTAGCGGGGGGCTCCTACAATGAGCAGTTCTTC,CASSILHLAGGSYNEQFF
TRBJ2-1,TRBV14,.,.,TGTGCCAGCAGCCAGATCCGCGGCCGTTGGCGGGACCCCTACAATGAGCAGTTCTTC,CASSQIRGRWRDPYNEQFF
TRBJ1-5,TRBV19,.,.,TGTGCCAGTAGTATACGAGGACAGAATCAGCCCCAGCATTTT,CASSIRGQNQPQHF
TRBJ2-5,TRBV9,.,TRBD2,TGTGCCAGCAGCGTAGAGCGGGAGGTGCCCCGGACCCAGTACTTC,CASSVEREVPRTQYF
TRBJ2-6,TRBV10-3,.,TRBD1,TGTGCCATCCGGGACAGTCCCATCTCTGGGGCCAACGTCCTGACTTTC,CAIRDSPISGANVLTF
TRBJ1-4,TRBV30,.,TRBD1,TGTGCCCTCGACCCGACAGGGGGGGAAAAACTGTTCTTT,CALDPTGGEKLFF
TRBJ1-5,TRBV11-2,.,.,TGTGCCAGCAGCTTAGGAGGGAGGGGCAATCAGCCCCAGCATTTT,CASSLGGRGNQPQHF
TRBJ2-7,TRBV27,few,TRBD2,TGTGCCAGCGGACTAGCGGGGCTCTACGAGCAGTACTTC,CASGLAGLYEQYF
TRBJ1-2,TRBV7-9,.,.,TGTGCCAGCAGCTTTTCCAGCCAGGGGAGCTATGGCTACACCTTC,CASSFSSQGSYGYTF
TRBJ1-6,TRBV18,.,.,TGTGCCAGCTCACCAAGTAGGATGGGCTCACCCCTCCACTTT,CASSPSRMGSPLHF
TRBJ2-1,TRBV27,.,TRBD2,TGTGCCAGCAGTACCTCTCCCGGGACTAGCGGCAACAATGAGCAGTTCTTC,CASSTSPGTSGNNEQFF
TRBJ1-1,TRBV7-8,few,TRBD1,TGTGCCAGCGGTAAAACAGGGGGCGCGGGGTGGGACACTGAAGCTTTCTTT,CASGKTGGAGWDTEAFF
TRBJ1-4,TRBV7-9,.,.,TGTGCCAGCAGCCCCGAGGGGGTAGGCGAAAAACTGTTTTTT,CASSPEGVGEKLFF
TRBJ1-5,TRBV5-6,.,.,TGTGCCAGCAGCATTGGGGGGGGCCGGCAGCCCCAGCATTTT,CASSIGGGRQPQHF
TRBJ1-1,TRBV5-1,.,.,TGCGCCAGCAGCAAAGGAGTGGGTCAGACTCTAGGAGCTTTCTTT,CASSKGVGQTLGAFF
TRBJ1-1,TRBV7-2,.,.,TGTGCCAGCAGCCCAGGCGGGACCGGAACTGAAGCTTTCTTT,CASSPGGTGTEAFF
TRBJ1-1,TRBV6-4,.,.,TGTGCCAGCAGTGCTGAAGGGGATGGAACTGAAGCTTTCTTT,CASSAEGDGTEAFF
TRBJ2-7,TRBV11-1,.,.,TGTGCCAGCAGCTTAGACAGGGTAGTAAACGAGCAGTACTTC,CASSLDRVVNEQYF
TRBJ1-3,TRBV5-1,.,TRBD1,TGCGCCAGCAGCTTGACGGCCCCGGGACAGTCCTTCTCTGGAAACACCATATATTTT,CASSLTAPGQSFSGNTIYF
TRBJ2-7,TRBV30,.,.,TGTGCCTGGAGTGCACTAGCTGGGTACGAGCAGTACTTC,CAWSALAGYEQYF
TRBJ2-7,TRBV2,.,.,TGTGCCAGCGTCTTACAGGGATACGAGCAGTACTTC,CASVLQGYEQYF
TRBJ1-1,TRBV6-5,.,.,TGTGCCAGCAGTGCACCGAGAACCCTTGAAGCTTTCTTT,CASSAPRTLEAFF
TRBJ2-5,TRBV6-5,once,.,TGTGCCAGCAGTTATCTCGCGACAGGAGGAGAGACCCAGTACTTC,CASSYLATGGETQYF
TRBJ2-1,TRBV19,.,TRBD2,TGTGCCACCAGGCTGACGGGAGGAGATCTATACAATGAGCAGTTCTTC,CATRLTGGDLYNEQFF
TRBJ2-7,TRBV7-3,.,TRBD1,TGTGCCAGCAGCCGGGACAGGGGCTACGAGCAGTACTTC,CASSRDRGYEQYF
TRBJ2-7,TRBV28,.,TRBD1,TGTGCCAGCAGTTCCCCTGGACAGGGTGGGATTTCCTACGAGCAGTACTTC,CASSSPGQGGISYEQYF
TRBJ1-4,TRBV10-3,.,.,TGTGCCACCAGCCCCGGACAGACTTATGAAAAACTGTTTTTT,CATSPGQTYEKLFF
TRBJ1-1,TRBV7-8,.,TRBD1,TGTGCCAGCAGCTCCAGGGGGCCGACCTTCACTGAAGCTTTCTTT,CASSSRGPTFTEAFF
TRBJ2-1,TRBV12-5,.,.,TGTGCTAGTGGTTTGGTACTGGGGGGTAAAAATAATGAGCAGTTCTTC,CASGLVLGGKNNEQFF
TRBJ2-7,TRBV9,once,TRBD1,TGTGCCAGCAGCCCCGATCGGACAGGGAACCACGAGCAGTACTTC,CASSPDRTGNHEQYF
TRBJ1-4,TRBV6-5,.,TRBD1,TGTGCCAGAACGACAGGGAATTTCAGTGAAAAACTGTTTTTT,CARTTGNFSEKLFF
TRBJ2-2,TRBV5-6,few,TRBD2,TGTGCCAGCAGCGCATCTAGCGGTTATAACACCGGGGAGCTGTTTTTT,CASSASSGYNTGELFF
TRBJ2-1,TRBV28,.,.,TGTGCCAGCAGTTTGCTAGGAAACAATGAGCAGTTCTTC,CASSLLGNNEQFF
TRBJ1-5,TRBV29-1,.,.,TGCAGCGCAAAAGCCAGGATGGATCAGCCCCAGCATTTT,CSAKARMDQPQHF
TRBJ2-3,TRBV9,.,TRBD1,TGTGCCAGCAGCACTCGATCCTGGACAGGGGGGGATACGCAGTATTTT,CASSTRSWTGGDTQYF
TRBJ2-5,TRBV5-8,few,.,TGTGCCAGCAGCCCCCCCCTCACAGCGGTTGGGACCCAGTACTTC,CASSPPLTAVGTQYF
TRBJ2-5,TRBV10-3,.,.,TGTGCCATCAGTCCTCGGGGGATTCGGGAAGAGACCCAGTACTTC,CAISPRGIREETQYF
TRBJ2-1,TRBV19,.,TRBD1,TGTGCCAGTAGTATAAAGGGGGCAACCGATGAGCAGTTCTTC,CASSIKGATDEQFF
TRBJ1-2,TRBV18,.,.,TGTGCCAGCTCCCCTGACAGCTATGGCTACACCTTC,CASSPDSYGYTF
TRBJ2-1,TRBV13,.,TRBD2,TGTGCCAGCAGCGTCTGGGCTAGCGGGGGCCTATTTAACAATGAGCAGTTCTTC,CASSVWASGGLFNNEQFF
TRBJ2-2,TRBV30,once,TRBD2,TGTGCCTGGAGTGTATTGGGGGGGACCGGGGAGCTGTTTTTT,CAWSVLGGTGELFF
TRBJ2-7,TRBV6-7,.,TRBD1,TGTGCCAGCAGGGGGGGGACAGGGGAAGTCTACGAGCAGTACTTC,CASRGGTGEVYEQYF
TRBJ1-2,TRBV7-9,.,.,TGTGCCAGCATCTCCTTTGAGGTGGGCTATGGCTACACCTTC,CASISFEVGYGYTF
TRBJ1-3,TRBV6-6,few,.,TGTGCCAGCAGTTACAGGGGTAATGGAAACACCATATATTTT,CASSYRGNGNTIYF
TRBJ2-1,TRBV5-1,once,.,TGCGCCAGCAGCTTCGGATTATGGAGCAATGAGCAGTTCTTC,CASSFGLWSNEQFF
TRBJ1-2,TRBV19,.,TRBD1,TGTGCCAGTAGTATCACCGGGACAGGTCTTTTCGTGAACTATGGCTACACCTTC,CASSITGTGLFVNYGYTF
TRBJ1-3,TRBV19,few,.,TGTGCCAGTAGTCACAGGGCGGGCAGCTCTGGAAACACCATATATTTT,CASSHRAGSSGNTIYF
TRBJ2-7,TRBV28,.,.,TGTGCCAGCAGGGGGCAACATAGCAACAGCGAGCAGTACTTC,CASRGQHSNSEQYF
TRBJ1-1,TRBV7-3,few,.,TGTGCCAGCAGCACGAGCGGTGGGGACACTGAAGCTTTCTTT,CASSTSGGDTEAFF
TRBJ1-3,TRBV11-2,.,.,TGTGCCAGCAGCTTAGTTGTCAGGCCCCTCTCTGGAAACACCATATATTTT,CASSLVVRPLSGNTIYF